One sample yielded the 9 T cell receptor beta chains listed below, sequenced in a study of Ad26.COV2.S vaccination and SARS-CoV-2 variants. The repertoire was sequenced with immunoSEQ multiplex PCR; TCRdb's copy has only in-frame clones and lacks some. This table has about 480,000 clones, around nine tenths appearing once. The treatment here: 15 to 20 received Ad26.COV2.S at low or high dose, single or two shots; about 5 received placebo; per-sample allocation not given. At day 63 after the first vaccine or placebo injection, samples were drawn. Sequences were derived from peripheral blood, sampled in a trial of Ad26.COV2.S vaccine versus placebo. All receptors come from a person between 18 and 65 years old who received the Ad26.COV2.S COVID-19 vaccine or a placebo.

The chain recombines TRBV6-5 with TRBJ2-7; 9 bases agree with TRBD1. Germline-derived CDR1 and CDR2 are MNHEY and SVGAGI. V lost 6 bases and J lost 4; bases outside the gene matches: 10. The length of the CDR3 is 15 residues. CDR3: CASSAGTGTVYEQYF. CDR3 in DNA: TGTGCCAGCAGCGCCGGGACAGGGACTGTGTACGAGCAGTACTTC.

The genes are TRBV6-2 or TRBV6-3 and TRBJ1-5; D is undetermined. From germline, CDR1 is MNHEY and CDR2 SVGEGT. Trimming cost V 6 bases and J 3 bases, with 6 bases left between them. The CDR3 spans 12 residues. In DNA, the CDR3 is TGTGCCAGCAGCCCCTCCAATCAGCCCCAGCATTTT. Translation: CASSPSNQPQHF.

J is TRBJ2-4 and V is TRBV18; 8 bases line up with TRBD1. The CDR3 loop spans 16 amino acids. The V gene end was trimmed by 3 bases and the J gene end by 5 bases; junction bases not matched to a gene: 9. The germline CDR1 and CDR2 sequences are KGHSH and LQKENI. The CDR3 spells CASSPPGQGGQNIQYF. Here the CDR3 DNA reads TGTGCCAGCTCACCCCCTGGACAGGGCGGTCAAAACATTCAGTACTTC.

This chain uses TRBV25-1 with TRBJ2-2, with D maybe TRBD2 (6 bases). The CDR3 length is 14 residues. V was pared by 0 bases and J by 5 bases, with 7 bases between. Germline V CDR1 and CDR2: MGHDK, SYGVNS. CDR3 protein: CASSEYGGTGELFF. CDR3 nucleotide sequence: TGTGCCAGCAGTGAATATGGAGGGACCGGGGAGCTGTTTTTT.

This clone was recorded a few times. The chain recombines TRBV7-3 with TRBJ1-2, with 9 bases lining up with TRBD1. This CDR3 spans 15 amino acids. The junction had 11 bases not matched to a gene; V was cut back by 5 bases and J by 7 bases. From germline, CDR1 is SGHTA and CDR2 FQGTGA. The CDR3 here is CASSPGTGSLGGYTF. CDR3 sequence (DNA): TGTGCCAGCAGCCCCGGGACAGGGTCTTTGGGTGGCTACACCTTC.

In this sample, this clone turned up a few times. V and J are TRBV3-1 (or the pseudogene TRBV3-2) and TRBJ2-7; no clear D. The length of the CDR3 is 11 residues. With 3 bases removed from V and 2 bases from J, the gap between germline ends came to 2 bases. CDR1 and CDR2 from the germline V gene are LGHDT and YNNKEL (reference sequence). CDR3 bases: TGTGCCAGCAGCCACACCTACGAGCAGTACTTC. It yields the protein CASSHTYEQYF.

In its sample, this clone was seen once. The chain employs TRBV24-1 and TRBJ2-7; unclear D gene. Between the trimmed V and J ends, which lost 5 bases and 6 bases, there was a span of 10 bases. CDR3 length equals 12 residues. Germline V gives CDR1 KGHDR, CDR2 SFDVKD. The CDR3 reads CATSAPLGEQYF. The CDR3 DNA reads as TGTGCCACCAGTGCCCCTTTGGGCGAGCAGTACTTC.

The J gene is TRBJ2-3, the V gene TRBV21-1; the DNA was not compared with TRBD2, the D call given in the table. TRBV21-1 is annotated as a pseudogene. The CDR3 is 23 amino acids. The CDR3 DNA sequence: TGTGCCAGCAGCAAATTTCTTTTCATGATCGGCGGGAGGGATAAAACTAGCACAGATACGCAGTATTTT. Its translation: CASSKFLFMIGGRDKTSTDTQYF.

V gene TRBV3-1 (or the pseudogene TRBV3-2) combines with J gene TRBJ2-3; 7 bases are a match to TRBD1. Germline CDR1 reads LGHDT; CDR2 reads YNNKEL (reference sequence). This CDR3 contains 15 residues. Trimming cost V 7 bases and J 0 bases; bases outside gene matches: 7. The CDR3 DNA is TGTGCCAGCACCAGAGGGGGCCTGAGCACAGATACGCAGTATTTT. It yields the protein CASTRGGLSTDTQYF.